Listed here are 18 T cell receptor beta chains from one sample, sequenced in a study of blood T cell repertoires in COVID-19. TCRdb's copy holds only in-frame clones and misses some; the assay was immunoSEQ multiplex PCR. The table shows 49,000 or so clones, with 80% to 90% occurring only once. Sequenced sample: peripheral blood. The receptors come from a man aged 45 to 65 with acute or convalescent COVID-19.

V is TRBV4-1 and J is TRBJ2-3; 7 bases align to TRBD2. With 4 bases clipped from V and 2 bases from J, the junction kept 9 bases outside the gene matches. Germline CDR1 MGHRA, CDR2 YSYEKL. The length of the CDR3 is 16 residues. The CDR3: CASSPATSRDTDTQYF. The CDR3 DNA reads TGCGCCAGCAGCCCGGCGACTAGCAGAGACACAGATACGCAGTATTTT.

The J gene is TRBJ1-1, the V gene TRBV11-2; a weak D match, TRBD1 (6 bases). The ends were cut back, 3 bases at V and 3 bases at J, with 8 bases in the middle. Germline V gene sequence: CDR1 SGHAT, CDR2 FQNNGV. The CDR3 extends over 13 amino acids. CDR3 sequence (DNA): TGTGCCAGCAGCTTCCCAGGGGACACTGAAGCTTTCTTT. Protein: CASSFPGDTEAFF. Supplemented by reference TRBV11-2 and TRBJ1-1, the full variable domain reads EAGVAQSPRYKIIEKRQSVAFWCNPISGHATLYWYQQILGQGPKLLIQFQNNGVVDDSQLPKDRFSAERLKGVDSTLKIQPAKLEDSAVYLCASSFPGDTEAFFGQGTRLTVV.

J is TRBJ2-2 and V is TRBV27, with a possible D match to TRBD2 (5 bases). Trimming stripped 0 bases from V and 4 bases from J, with 12 bases between. Germline-derived CDR1 and CDR2 are MNHEY and SMNVEV (reference sequence). The CDR3 loop spans 16 amino acids. CDR3 residues: CASSLSRTLGTGELFF. In nucleotides, the CDR3 is TGTGCCAGCAGTTTATCACGGACTTTGGGCACCGGGGAGCTGTTTTTT.

This clone was counted between two and nine times. The rearrangement joins TRBV13 to TRBJ1-3; D gene ambiguous. CDR1 and CDR2 (germline): PRHDT, FYEKMQ (reference sequence). The CDR3 length is 15 residues. Trimming removed 5 bases from V and 4 bases from J, with 15 bases in between. DNA of the CDR3: TGTGCCAGCAGCGAATCGGTTACGGGAGGAAACACCATATATTTT. It is translated as CASSESVTGGNTIYF. Filled out from reference TRBV13 and TRBJ1-3, the complete variable domain reads AAGVIQSPRHLIKEKRETATLKCYPIPRHDTVYWYQQGPGQDPQFLISFYEKMQSDKGSIPDRFSAQQFSDYHSELNMSSLELGDSALYFCASSESVTGGNTIYFGEGSWLTVV.

The chain couples TRBV5-1 to TRBJ2-3; no definite D call. V was shortened by 0 bases and J by 3 bases, with 8 bases between the two germline ends. Per germline, CDR1 SGHRS and CDR2 YFSETQ. CDR3 size: 14 residues. CDR3 DNA sequence: TGCGCCAGCAGCTTGGGAGAGGTAACAGATACGCAGTATTTT. This translates into CASSLGEVTDTQYF.

V gene TRBV11-3 combines with J gene TRBJ1-6; 9 bases agree with TRBD1. CDR3 size: 19 residues. The germline V gene encodes CDR1 SGHNT and CDR2 YENEEA. Losses at the gene ends were 6 bases for V and 2 bases for J; bases not matched to a gene: 14. The CDR3 nucleotides are TGTGCCAGCAGGGTGGTGCCGGGACAGGGTACGCCCTATAATTCACCCCTCCACTTT. Its translation: CASRVVPGQGTPYNSPLHF.

J is TRBJ2-1 and V is TRBV27; 11 positions agree with TRBD1. The CDR3 contains 13 residues. CDR1 is MNHEY, CDR2 SMNVEV, per germline (reference sequence). Trimming at V came to 5 bases and at J to 9 bases, leaving 3 bases not matched to a gene. This CDR3 is CASSGTGGSEQFF. The CDR3 DNA sequence: TGTGCCAGCAGTGGGACAGGGGGAAGTGAGCAGTTCTTC.

The rearrangement joins TRBV30 to TRBJ2-5; unclear D gene. Germline values: CDR1 GTSNPN, CDR2 SVGIG (reference sequence). The CDR3 has 12 residues. The germline V and J ends were trimmed by 5 bases and 5 bases, with 12 bases remaining between them. In DNA, the CDR3 is TGTGCCTGGTCTATGGGCCGGGAGACCCAGTACTTC. It encodes CAWSMGRETQYF.

V usage is TRBV2 and J usage is TRBJ2-3; 10 nucleotides align to TRBD1. V gave up 6 bases and J gave up 4 bases; unmatched junction bases: 10. The CDR3 runs to 16 residues. CDR1 is SNHLY and CDR2 is FYNNEI in the germline V gene. CDR3 protein: CASRRGDRGFSDTQYF. CDR3 in DNA: TGTGCCAGCAGGAGGGGGGACAGGGGATTCTCAGATACGCAGTATTTT.

Note on this clone: Because the CDR3 is missing its conserved closing phenylalanine or tryptophan, this is likely a read error. The DNA is left out, because the CDR3 cannot be placed on it with certainty; the CDR3 is given as TCRdb lists it. V gene TRBV6-1 combines with J gene TRBJ2-7; the DNA was not compared with TRBD1, the D call given in the table. From germline, CDR1 is MNHNS and CDR2 SASEGT. Counting both end residues, the CDR3 totals 13 amino acids. This CDR3 is CASSGRDREYVTL.

The rearrangement links TRBV7-3 to TRBJ2-7, with 9 bases lining up with TRBD1. J gave up 2 bases and V 5 bases, and 10 bases lay outside the gene matches. There are 16 residues in the CDR3. Germline V gives CDR1 SGHTA, CDR2 FQGTGA. The CDR3, as DNA: TGTGCCAGCAGCCTACCCCCGGGACAGGGCGCCTACGAGCAGTACTTC. Amino acid sequence: CASSLPPGQGAYEQYF.

Only one count was recorded for this clone. This sequence joins TRBV20-1 and TRBJ2-1; TRBD2 matches 10 bases. The CDR3 is made up of 15 amino acids. Germline V lookup: CDR1 DFQATT, CDR2 SNEGSKA (reference sequence). With V trimmed by 3 bases and J by 6 bases, 8 bases remained unmatched. The CDR3 sequence: CSASQLAGATNEQFF. In nucleotides, the CDR3 is TGCAGTGCTAGTCAGCTAGCGGGAGCTACCAATGAGCAGTTCTTC.

CDR3 loop: CASSTYSGIPYGYTF. CDR3 bases: TGTGCCAGCAGTACCTATTCCGGGATTCCCTATGGCTACACCTTC. The genes are TRBV28 and TRBJ1-2; D unresolved. Between the trimmed V and J ends, which lost 5 bases and 4 bases, there was a span of 17 bases. CDR3 length: 15 residues. Germline V CDR1 and CDR2: MDHEN, SYDVKM.

This chain uses TRBV18 with TRBJ2-1; TRBD2 matches at 8 bases. Trimming removed 3 bases from V and 2 bases from J; junction bases left unmatched: 9. The germline CDR1 and CDR2 sequences are KGHSH and LQKENI. The CDR3 contains 17 residues. Here the CDR3 DNA reads TGTGCCAGCTCACCCTATACGCATAGCGGGGCCTACAATGAGCAGTTCTTC. Its translation: CASSPYTHSGAYNEQFF.

The rearrangement uses TRBV3-1 (or the pseudogene TRBV3-2) and TRBJ2-1; D possibly corresponds to TRBD1 (6 bases). V was cut by 7 bases and J by 0 bases, with 10 bases left in between. The CDR3 is 14 residues long. Germline-derived CDR1 and CDR2 are LGHDT and YNNKEL (reference sequence). The CDR3 bases are TGTGCCAGCACGGACAGAACCTCCTACAATGAGCAGTTCTTC. Protein sequence: CASTDRTSYNEQFF.

The rearrangement links TRBV10-3 to TRBJ1-1; no firm D call. V was pared by 3 bases and J by 6 bases, with 17 bases between. Germline lookup yields CDR1 ENHRY and CDR2 SYGVKD. The CDR3 length is 15 residues. The CDR3 reads CAISDGPGGDPEAFF. CDR3 DNA sequence: TGTGCCATCAGTGACGGACCCGGAGGTGACCCTGAAGCTTTCTTT.

The chain employs TRBV11-2 and TRBJ1-5; no clear D. The germline V gene encodes CDR1 SGHAT and CDR2 FQNNGV. The CDR3 covers 13 residues. Trimming pared 2 bases from V and 7 bases from J, leaving 9 bases between. The DNA of the CDR3 is TGTGCCAGCAGCTTAAGTAGTAAGCAGCCCCAGCATTTT. Its translation is CASSLSSKQPQHF.

The chain uses TRBV28 and TRBJ2-3, with a tentative D call TRBD1 (6 bases). The CDR3 covers 14 residues. From germline, CDR1 is MDHEN and CDR2 SYDVKM. Trimming removed 5 bases at V and 0 bases at J, with 9 bases between. The DNA of the CDR3 is TGTGCCAGCAGTGGACAGTTCAGCACAGATACGCAGTATTTT. It specifies CASSGQFSTDTQYF.